The rows below give T cell receptor beta chains drawn from one sample of a study of spatial heterogeneity in lung cancer. TCRdb reanalysed the 5' RACE reads using MiXCR and keeps one entry per CDR3 protein. The sample consists of about 10,000 distinct CDR3 sequences, roughly 8% of them appearing once. Material: lung tumor tissue, obtained at surgery. These TCRs come from a male donor with early-stage non-small cell lung cancer. The CDR3 runs from the conserved cysteine through the conserved F or W. A D gene is named only where the DNA matches it firmly. Not all rows give a size; the values are once, few, many and, for expanded clones, a class.

size	V	D	J	CDR3	DNA
NA	TRBV18	NA	TRBJ2-7	CASSPGQRSYEQYF	TGTGCCAGCTCCCCTGGACAGCGGTCCTACGAGCAGTACTTC
many	TRBV6-5	TRBD2	TRBJ2-3	CASSYGAGGDTQYF	TGTGCCAGCAGTTACGGGGCGGGAGGAGATACGCAGTATTTT
many	TRBV2	TRBD2	TRBJ2-3	CASSVNSGREDTQYF	TGTGCCAGCAGTGTAAATAGCGGGAGGGAAGATACGCAGTATTTT
many	TRBV2	NA	TRBJ2-1	CARSGQKLNEQFF	TGTGCCAGAAGTGGACAGAAGTTAAATGAGCAGTTCTTC
few	TRBV20-1	NA	TRBJ2-4	CSVEARREAKNIQYF	TGCAGTGTGGAGGCCAGGAGGGAGGCCAAAAACATTCAGTACTTC
medium-sized	TRBV20-1	TRBD1	TRBJ2-1	CSASNPGGKSNEQFF	TGCAGTGCTAGTAACCCAGGGGGCAAGAGCAATGAGCAGTTCTTC
many	TRBV12-3/TRBV12-4	NA	TRBJ2-7	CASGPSSYEQYF	TGTGCCAGCGGCCCCAGCTCCTACGAGCAGTACTTC
NA	TRBV18	NA	TRBJ2-2	CASSPGLLENTGELFF	TGTGCCAGCTCACCGGGGCTCCTGGAAAACACCGGGGAGCTGTTTTTT
few	TRBV4-2	NA	TRBJ2-3	CASSQGTGTRTDTQYF	TGTGCCAGCAGCCAGGGAACGGGGACACGCACAGATACGCAGTATTTT
few	TRBV11-2	TRBD2	TRBJ2-5	CASSLGLAGETQYF	TGTGCCAGCAGCTTAGGCCTAGCGGGGGAGACCCAGTACTTC
many	TRBV7-9	NA	TRBJ1-5	CASSADGFNQPQHF	TGTGCCAGCAGCGCCGATGGTTTCAATCAGCCCCAGCATTTT
medium-sized	TRBV28	TRBD1	TRBJ2-5	CASSLGDRAQETQYF	TGTGCCAGCAGTTTGGGGGACAGGGCCCAAGAGACCCAGTACTTC
NA	TRBV7-9	TRBD1	TRBJ1-1	CASSLEGTVEAFF	TGTGCCAGCAGCTTAGAAGGGACAGTTGAAGCTTTCTTT
many	TRBV7-2	TRBD2	TRBJ2-5	CASSLALAGAQETQYF	TGTGCCAGCAGCTTAGCGCTAGCGGGGGCTCAAGAGACCCAGTACTTC
many	TRBV6-6	NA	TRBJ2-6	CASSYTGSGANVLTF	TGTGCCAGCAGCTATACAGGGTCTGGGGCCAACGTCCTGACTTTC
few	TRBV24-1	TRBD1	TRBJ2-5	CATSDISTGETQYF	TGTGCCACCAGTGATATTTCGACAGGGGAGACCCAGTACTTC
medium-sized	TRBV5-4	NA	TRBJ2-5	CASSLSGGETQYF	TGTGCCAGCAGCTTGTCAGGAGGAGAGACCCAGTACTTC
many	TRBV28	TRBD2	TRBJ2-7	CARASSGIYEQYF	TGTGCCAGGGCATCTAGCGGGATCTACGAGCAGTACTTC
many	TRBV20-1	TRBD1	TRBJ1-2	CSARDGDDRGIYGYTF	TGCAGTGCTAGAGATGGAGACGACAGGGGGATCTATGGCTACACCTTC
many	TRBV7-2	TRBD1	TRBJ2-5	CASSLSRGRETQYF	TGTGCCAGCAGCTTAAGTAGGGGGCGAGAGACCCAGTACTTC
NA	TRBV6-4	TRBD2	TRBJ2-3	CASSEAGGTDTQYF	TGTGCCAGCAGTGAAGCGGGGGGCACAGATACGCAGTATTTT
many	TRBV10-3	TRBD2	TRBJ2-3	CAISGSTSGASTDTQYF	TGTGCCATCAGTGGTTCGACTAGCGGGGCTAGCACAGATACGCAGTATTTT
NA	TRBV28	NA	TRBJ1-4	CASREGDEKLFF	TGTGCCAGCCGGGAGGGGGATGAAAAACTGTTTTTT
few	TRBV3-1	NA	TRBJ2-3	CASSQAVGTQYF	TGTGCCAGCAGCCAAGCGGTGGGTACGCAGTATTTT
NA	TRBV20-1	TRBD1	TRBJ1-2	CSARDPQGVVYGYTF	TGCAGTGCTAGGGACCCCCAGGGGGTCGTCTATGGCTACACCTTC
many	TRBV28	NA	TRBJ2-7	CASSRTAPYEQYF	TGTGCCAGCAGTCGGACAGCACCCTACGAGCAGTACTTC
NA	TRBV7-2	NA	TRBJ2-5	CASSFRFGETQYF	TGTGCCAGCAGCTTTCGGTTTGGAGAGACCCAGTACTTC
NA	TRBV4-3	NA	TRBJ2-3	CASSQDLVGTDTQYF	TGCGCCAGCAGCCAAGATTTGGTGGGAACAGATACGCAGTATTTT
medium-sized	TRBV6-1	NA	TRBJ2-7	CASSEVTTGASEQYF	TGTGCCAGCAGTGAGGTCACAACTGGGGCGAGTGAGCAGTACTTC
medium-sized	TRBV7-7	NA	TRBJ2-7	CASSSAWESEQYF	TGTGCCAGCAGCTCGGCGTGGGAGTCCGAGCAGTACTTC
many	TRBV5-1	NA	TRBJ2-5	CASSLSNAIGRETQYF	TGCGCCAGCAGCTTGAGTAACGCAATCGGGCGGGAGACCCAGTACTTC
many	TRBV10-3	NA	TRBJ2-5	CAISEGYQETQYF	TGTGCCATCAGTGAGGGCTATCAAGAGACCCAGTACTTC
few	TRBV10-3	TRBD2	TRBJ2-1	CAIMGRAGGVDNEQFF	TGTGCCATCATGGGGAGGGCAGGCGGGGTAGACAATGAGCAGTTCTTC
medium-sized	TRBV7-3	NA	TRBJ1-1	CASSLRAPQGWKSNTEAFF	TGTGCCAGCAGCTTAAGGGCTCCACAGGGATGGAAATCCAACACTGAAGCTTTCTTT
many	TRBV7-9	NA	TRBJ2-3	CASSSGLTSTDTQYF	TGTGCCAGCAGCTCCGGACTAACTAGCACAGATACGCAGTATTTT
medium-sized	TRBV5-5	NA	TRBJ2-2	CASSLQPLQNTGELFF	TGTGCCAGCAGCTTGCAGCCCCTACAGAACACCGGGGAGCTGTTTTTT
many	TRBV4-3	NA	TRBJ2-5	CASSQGAPALGETQYF	TGCGCCAGCAGCCAAGGGGCCCCGGCGCTCGGAGAGACCCAGTACTTC
medium-sized	TRBV7-9	NA	TRBJ1-1	CASSFAGMNTEAFF	TGTGCCAGCAGCTTCGCAGGAATGAACACTGAAGCTTTCTTT
medium-sized	TRBV12-2	NA	TRBJ1-2	CASRLAHPDRDDGYTF	TGTGCAAGTCGCTTAGCCCACCCCGACAGGGACGATGGCTACACCTTC
many	TRBV7-9	NA	TRBJ2-7	CASSLGAVDEQYF	TGTGCCAGCAGCTTAGGCGCAGTCGACGAGCAGTACTTC